The subject of this entry is one TCR beta chain. No antigen is known for it. The data derive from a study of blood T cells in healthy people across ages. Study-wide points: Naive and antigen-experienced cells were not separated, limiting conclusive comparison.

Those donating, healthy Caucasian individuals from Russia, were aged about 6 to 100. The use of a sample-barcoded 5' primer and a J-beta primer mix characterized a second PCR of about 7 to 12 cycles. TCRdb itself ran the 5' RACE reads through MiXCR, one entry per CDR3 protein. The data contain 580,000 or so distinct CDR3 sequences, roughly 43% of them seen just once; the ten biggest clones take up around 25%. Trimming took 3 bases from V and 6 from J, leaving 15 bases between them. The CDR3 sequence is 14 residues long. Germline CDR1 DFQATT, CDR2 SNEGSKA (reference sequence). Sequencing was done on a sample of blood. The V gene is TRBV20-1, the J gene TRBJ1-5, with D possibly being TRBD1 (5 bases). The sequence came from a man older than 75 in good health. CDR3 bases: TGCAGTGCTAGCGACAGTACACTGAGTCAGCCCCAGCATTTT. It specifies CSASDSTLSQPQHF.